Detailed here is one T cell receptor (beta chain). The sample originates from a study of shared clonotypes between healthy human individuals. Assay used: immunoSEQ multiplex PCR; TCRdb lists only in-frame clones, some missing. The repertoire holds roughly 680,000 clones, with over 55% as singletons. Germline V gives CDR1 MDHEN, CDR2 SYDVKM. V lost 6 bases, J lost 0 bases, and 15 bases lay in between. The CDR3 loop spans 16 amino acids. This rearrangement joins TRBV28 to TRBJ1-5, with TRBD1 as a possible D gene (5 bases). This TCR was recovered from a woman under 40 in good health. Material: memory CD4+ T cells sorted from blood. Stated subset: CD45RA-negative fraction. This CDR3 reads CASRGIQGGSNQPQHF. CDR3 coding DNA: TGTGCCAGCAGGGGTATTCAGGGTGGTAGCAATCAGCCCCAGCATTTT.